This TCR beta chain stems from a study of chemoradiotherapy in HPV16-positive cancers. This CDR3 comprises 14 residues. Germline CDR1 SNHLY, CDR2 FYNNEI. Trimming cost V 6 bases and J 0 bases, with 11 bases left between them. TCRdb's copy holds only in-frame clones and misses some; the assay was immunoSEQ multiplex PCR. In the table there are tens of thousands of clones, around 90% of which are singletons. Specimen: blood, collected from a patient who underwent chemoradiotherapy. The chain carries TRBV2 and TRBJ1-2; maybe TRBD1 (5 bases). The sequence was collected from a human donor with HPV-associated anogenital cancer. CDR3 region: CASSRDVSNYGYTF. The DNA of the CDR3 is TGTGCCAGCAGCCGGGACGTTTCTAACTATGGCTACACCTTC. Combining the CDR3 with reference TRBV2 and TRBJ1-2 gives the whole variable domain EPEVTQTPSHQVTQMGQEVILRCVPISNHLYFYWYRQILGQKVEFLVSFYNNEISEKSEIFDDQFSVERPDGSNFTLKIRSTKLEDSAMYFCASSRDVSNYGYTFGSGTRLTVV.